The 29 T cell receptor beta chains in this list originate from one sample, sequenced in a study of neurological immune-mediated disorders. TCRdb reanalysed the 5' RACE reads using MiXCR and keeps one entry per CDR3 protein. The repertoire has about 54,000 distinct CDR3 sequences, just under 4% of them found once; the top ten carry roughly 2%. The sequenced material came from CD4+ T cells from blood. Source of these receptors: a woman aged 40 to 50 with multiple sclerosis.

This clonotype was found many times. The chain employs TRBV6-2 or TRBV6-3 and TRBJ2-2, with 9 bases matching TRBD2. The CDR3 has 18 residues. V shed 1 base, J shed 1 base, and the junction held 7 bases outside the gene matches. Germline V gives CDR1 MNHEY, CDR2 SVGEGT. The CDR3 sequence: CASSYLRLAGKNTGELFF. The DNA of the CDR3 is TGTGCCAGCAGTTACTTAAGGCTAGCGGGGAAGAACACCGGGGAGCTGTTTTTT.

At least ten counts were recorded for this clonotype. The chain is built from TRBV20-1 and TRBJ1-6, with unresolved D. V lost 0 bases to trimming and J lost 9 bases, with 12 bases between them. The germline V gene encodes CDR1 DFQATT and CDR2 SNEGSKA (reference sequence). The CDR3 length is 14 residues. As DNA, the CDR3 is TGCAGTGCTAGAGAGTCTGATGAGGGTTCACCCCTCCACTTT. Its protein product is CSARESDEGSPLHF.

In its sample, this clonotype was seen many times. The chain has TRBV6-5 and TRBJ1-3, with D tentatively TRBD1 (5 bases). CDR1 is MNHEY and CDR2 is SVGAGI in the germline V gene. The length of the CDR3 is 16 residues. V was trimmed by 2 bases and J by 0 bases, leaving 11 bases between them. CDR3 bases: TGTGCCAGCAGTTACCGGGACGTGAGCTCTGGAAACACCATATATTTT. As protein: CASSYRDVSSGNTIYF.

This clonotype has at least ten counts. The chain couples TRBV20-1 to TRBJ2-7; no reliable D call. The germline CDR1 and CDR2 sequences are DFQATT and SNEGSKA (reference sequence). The V end was cut by 1 base, the J end by 3 bases, with 7 bases between. This CDR3 is built from 12 residues. The CDR3 here is CSARAEHYEQYF. CDR3 DNA sequence: TGCAGTGCTAGAGCGGAACACTACGAGCAGTACTTC.

This clonotype has a count of ten or more. The V call is TRBV5-1, the J call TRBJ2-7; D may be TRBD1 (6 bases). In germline, CDR1 is SGHRS, CDR2 YFSETQ. The CDR3 spans 14 residues. Trimming took 4 bases from V and 7 from J, leaving 18 bases between them. The CDR3 bases are TGCGCCAGCAGCCAGGACAGCCCTACGAGGGAGCAGTACTTC. This encodes CASSQDSPTREQYF.

The sample holds many counts of this clonotype. The chain recombines TRBV5-1 with TRBJ1-1; D uncertain. This CDR3 spans 13 amino acids. Between the trimmed V and J ends, which lost 2 bases and 5 bases, there was a span of 10 bases. In germline, CDR1 is SGHRS, CDR2 YFSETQ. CDR3 loop: CASSFLGGTEAFF. DNA for the CDR3: TGCGCCAGCAGCTTTCTGGGAGGTACTGAAGCTTTCTTT.

This chain uses TRBV20-1 with TRBJ2-1, with D perhaps matching TRBD1 (6 bases). V was trimmed by 8 bases and J by 2 bases, leaving 10 bases between them. The CDR3 covers 12 residues. The V gene's germline CDR1 is DFQATT and CDR2 SNEGSKA (reference sequence). The chain's CDR3 is CSFQGTYNEQFF. CDR3 nucleotide sequence: TGCAGTTTCCAGGGGACCTACAATGAGCAGTTCTTC.

In its sample, this clonotype was seen many times. The chain carries TRBV6-2 or TRBV6-3 and TRBJ2-1; 7 bases fit TRBD1. This CDR3 comprises 14 residues. The germline CDR1 and CDR2 sequences are MNHEY and SVGEGT. Unmatched junction bases numbered 8, after V lost 10 bases and J lost 2 bases. The CDR3 is CATPGTVTYNEQFF. The DNA of the CDR3 is TGTGCCACCCCCGGGACAGTTACCTACAATGAGCAGTTCTTC.

This clonotype was detected ten times or more. In DNA form, the CDR3 reads TGCAGTGCTCTGGACAGGACGAACACCGGGGAGCTGTTTTTT. Its translation is CSALDRTNTGELFF. J is TRBJ2-2 and V is TRBV20-1; 7 nucleotides line up with TRBD1. This CDR3 has 14 amino acids. From germline, CDR1 is DFQATT and CDR2 SNEGSKA (reference sequence). Trimming at V came to 5 bases and at J to 0 bases, leaving 3 bases not matched to a gene.

This clonotype was seen at least ten times. The CDR3 bases are TGTGCCACCAGTGATTCCGCAAGATTCACAGATACGCAGTATTTT. This gives the protein CATSDSARFTDTQYF. The rearrangement links TRBV24-1 to TRBJ2-3; no firm D call. V was shortened by 2 bases and J by 2 bases, with 10 bases between the two germline ends. The germline gives CDR1 KGHDR, CDR2 SFDVKD. This CDR3 has 15 amino acids.

This clonotype came up many times. V is TRBV3-1 and J is TRBJ2-1, with 8 bases lining up with TRBD2. The CDR3 is 14 amino acids. CDR1 LGHDT and CDR2 YNNKEL come from the germline V gene (reference sequence). V was pared by 1 base and J by 10 bases, with 6 bases of the junction left unmatched. The CDR3 sequence is CASSQGWSSGEQFF. DNA for the CDR3: TGTGCCAGCAGCCAAGGTTGGTCTAGCGGGGAGCAGTTCTTC.

This clonotype was seen ten or more times. The chain has TRBV20-1 and TRBJ1-4, with D maybe TRBD1 (6 bases). Germline V gene data show CDR1 as DFQATT and CDR2 as SNEGSKA (reference sequence). This CDR3 comprises 13 residues. V lost 2 bases to trimming and J lost 8 bases, with 12 bases between them. CDR3 nucleotides: TGCAGTGCTAGAATGGGGGCGGAGGAAAAACTGTTTTTT. Encoded protein: CSARMGAEEKLFF.

This clonotype was picked up many times. The chain carries TRBV2 and TRBJ2-1; no clear D gene. CDR1 SNHLY and CDR2 FYNNEI come from the germline V gene. This CDR3 region has 13 residues. Deletions cut 6 bases from V and 4 bases from J, with 10 bases between. This CDR3 reads CASSSLRYNEQFF. Written as DNA, the CDR3 is TGTGCCAGCAGCTCACTCAGGTACAATGAGCAGTTCTTC.

This clonotype was detected ten times or more. The rearrangement uses TRBV4-1 and TRBJ2-1; 8 bases align to TRBD1. This CDR3 spans 15 amino acids. J gave up 3 bases and V 3 bases, and 4 bases lay outside the gene matches. Germline lookup yields CDR1 MGHRA and CDR2 YSYEKL. The CDR3 sequence is CASSHIGQGYNEQFF. Written as DNA, the CDR3 is TGCGCCAGCAGCCATATTGGACAGGGCTACAATGAGCAGTTCTTC.

This clonotype was counted ten times or more. At one end, the junction sequence differs from germline, possibly due to a read error. V gene TRBV4-1 combines with J gene TRBJ2-3, with 9 bases lining up with TRBD2. The CDR3 runs 16 residues. Germline values: CDR1 MGHRA, CDR2 YSYEKL. The CDR3 sequence is CASSQDASGGTDTQYF. In DNA, the CDR3 is TGCGCCAGCAGTCAAGATGCTAGCGGGGGCACAGATACGCAGTATTTT.

The sample holds many counts of this clonotype. The chain joins TRBV5-1 to TRBJ1-1, with no clear D. Germline loops: CDR1 SGHRS, CDR2 YFSETQ. This CDR3 is 13 amino acids long. V lost 1 base and J lost 3, with 7 bases in between. The CDR3 spells CASSLNGDTEAFF. The CDR3 nucleotides read TGCGCCAGCAGCTTGAACGGGGACACTGAAGCTTTCTTT.

This clonotype was counted many times. The chain combines TRBV12-3 or TRBV12-4 with TRBJ2-2; weak D call: TRBD1 (6 bases). With 6 bases removed from V and 1 base from J, the gap between germline ends came to 9 bases. This CDR3 spans 14 amino acids. The CDR3 DNA sequence: TGTGCCAGCAGCATAGGGGGGAACACCGGGGAGCTGTTTTTT. Its translation: CASSIGGNTGELFF.

At least ten counts were recorded for this clonotype. This chain connects TRBV18 to TRBJ2-6; 8 positions agree with TRBD1. With V trimmed by 4 bases and J by 0 bases, 8 bases remained unmatched. This CDR3 spans 18 amino acids. CDR1 is KGHSH, CDR2 LQKENI, per germline. Here the CDR3 reads CASSLQGESFSGANVLTF. The CDR3 DNA sequence: TGTGCCAGCTCACTACAGGGGGAGAGTTTCTCTGGGGCCAACGTCCTGACTTTC.

This clonotype was picked up many times. The chain employs TRBV20-1 and TRBJ1-4, with 10 bases aligning to TRBD1. The CDR3 length is 14 residues. The germline CDR1 and CDR2 sequences are DFQATT and SNEGSKA (reference sequence). V was pared by 1 base and J by 8 bases, with 4 bases of the junction left unmatched. The chain's CDR3 is CSARVGTGDEKLFF. The CDR3 coding sequence is TGCAGTGCTAGAGTCGGGACAGGGGACGAAAAACTGTTTTTT.

Ten or more counts support this clonotype. The chain uses TRBV5-1 and TRBJ2-5, with D unclear. This CDR3 has 13 amino acids. Germline loops: CDR1 SGHRS, CDR2 YFSETQ. The germline V and J ends were trimmed by 4 bases and 0 bases, with 7 bases remaining between them. This chain's CDR3 is CASSGLYQETQYF. Written as DNA, the CDR3 is TGCGCCAGCAGCGGGTTATACCAAGAGACCCAGTACTTC.

The sample holds many counts of this clonotype. The chain recombines TRBV4-1 with TRBJ1-5; D is unclear. V shed 0 bases and J shed 0 bases, with 15 bases lying between them. This CDR3 region has 18 residues. The germline V gene has CDR1 MGHRA and CDR2 YSYEKL. In DNA, the CDR3 is TGCGCCAGCAGCCAAGAGGAGGCGCGGCATTATAGCAATCAGCCCCAGCATTTT. Translated: CASSQEEARHYSNQPQHF.

This clonotype was seen many times. The chain uses TRBV21-1 and TRBJ1-3. TRBV21-1 is deemed a pseudogene. CDR3 size: 16 residues. Written as DNA, the CDR3 is TGTGCCAGCAGCAAGGAGGGATTTAGCTCTGGAAACACCATATATTTT. Translating it yields CASSKEGFSSGNTIYF.

This clonotype occurred many times. J is TRBJ2-3 and V is TRBV5-1, with D uncertain. Germline CDR1 SGHRS, CDR2 YFSETQ. The CDR3 contains 14 residues. V was shortened by 1 base and J by 2 bases, with 8 bases between the two germline ends. The CDR3 here is CASSLFQNTDTQYF. The CDR3 DNA sequence: TGCGCCAGCAGCTTGTTCCAAAACACAGATACGCAGTATTTT.

This clonotype showed up many times. V is TRBV5-6 and J is TRBJ1-4, with TRBD1 matching 9 bases. The CDR3 consists of 15 residues. Germline CDR1 is SGHDT and CDR2 is YYEEEE. Germline trimming cut 4 bases from V and 7 bases from J; bases unmatched to any gene: 8. The CDR3: CASSPTGGAGEKLFF. As DNA, the CDR3 is TGTGCCAGCAGCCCTACAGGGGGCGCTGGTGAAAAACTGTTTTTT.

This clonotype appeared many times. The V and J genes are TRBV2 and TRBJ2-1; D is unresolved. V lost 1 base and J 8 bases, leaving 9 bases between the germline ends. Germline V gene lookup returns CDR1 SNHLY and CDR2 FYNNEI. CDR3 length equals 13 residues. The CDR3, as DNA: TGTGCCAGCAGTGAAGAGATACGGGATGAGCAGTTCTTC. Protein: CASSEEIRDEQFF. Looking up the rest from reference TRBV2 and TRBJ2-1 gives the full variable domain: EPEVTQTPSHQVTQMGQEVILRCVPISNHLYFYWYRQILGQKVEFLVSFYNNEISEKSEIFDDQFSVERPDGSNFTLKIRSTKLEDSAMYFCASSEEIRDEQFFGPGTRLTVL.

This clonotype was picked up many times. This chain connects TRBV4-1 to TRBJ1-3; no reliable D call. The CDR3 has 12 amino acids. CDR1 is MGHRA, CDR2 YSYEKL, per germline. V shed 0 bases and J shed 8 bases, with 5 bases lying between them. The CDR3: CASSQDTDTIYF. The CDR3 DNA follows: TGCGCCAGCAGCCAAGATACGGACACCATATATTTT.

In this sample, this clonotype turned up many times. This chain uses TRBV10-3 with TRBJ2-7, with a possible D match to TRBD1 (8 bases). Germline assignment: CDR1 ENHRY and CDR2 SYGVKD. V lost 6 bases to trimming and J lost 3 bases, with 36 bases between them. The CDR3 has 21 residues. The CDR3 is CAIRVLKDLDRAIKRGYEQYF. The DNA of the CDR3 is TGTGCCATCAGAGTGCTCAAAGACCTGGACAGGGCTATAAAGCGGGGCTACGAGCAGTACTTC.

This clonotype was seen at least ten times. This rearrangement joins TRBV5-1 to TRBJ1-2, with a possible D match to TRBD1 (5 bases). Germline assignment: CDR1 SGHRS and CDR2 YFSETQ. This CDR3 is built from 16 residues. Deletions cut 3 bases from V and 11 bases from J, with 26 bases between. CDR3: CASSYEPGTGLMGYTF. In DNA, the CDR3 is TGCGCCAGCAGCTACGAGCCAGGAACGGGGCTCATGGGGTACACCTTC.

This clonotype appeared many times. The chain recombines TRBV5-1 with TRBJ1-6; D gene unclear. Germline CDR1 SGHRS, CDR2 YFSETQ. V lost 5 bases, J lost 7 bases, and 13 bases lay in between. CDR3 length: 14 amino acids. The CDR3 reads CASSQTPENSPLHF. The CDR3 coding sequence is TGCGCCAGCAGTCAAACCCCAGAAAATTCACCCCTCCACTTT.